This T cell receptor beta chain comes out of a study of identifying expanded T cells in peripheral blood. The study, taken as a whole, reports: About 1.2 clones differed between technical replicates, versus approximately 17 and 20 over time.

Per germline, CDR1 SGHNT and CDR2 YENEEA. Deletions cut 6 bases from V and 5 bases from J, with 17 bases between. This CDR3 has 14 residues. Remarks on this clone: The antigen remains unidentified.

The assay was immunoSEQ multiplex PCR, and TCRdb's table has in-frame clones only and misses some. Of tens of thousands of clones in the sample, 70% to 90% were seen once. Collection occurred without any documented infections or immune events in donors. This clonotype was obtained from a person aged 18 to 70 in good health. The chain uses TRBV11-3 and TRBJ2-7, with D possibly being TRBD1 or TRBD2 (6 bases each). Sequencing was done on a sample of blood. CDR3 in amino acids: CASRLEGGTDEQYF. CDR3 in DNA: TGTGCCAGCAGACTAGAGGGGGGAACGGACGAGCAGTACTTC. Full variable domain (missing parts from reference TRBV11-3 and TRBJ2-7): EAGVVQSPRYKIIEKKQPVAFWCNPISGHNTLYWYLQNLGQGPELLIRYENEEAVDDSQLPKDRFSAERLKGVDSTLKIQPAELGDSAVYLCASRLEGGTDEQYFGPGTRLTVT.